This paragraph reports one T cell receptor beta chain. The data stem from a study of technical replicates of blood from a handful of donors. Assay used: immunoSEQ multiplex PCR; TCRdb lists only in-frame clones, some missing. Of about 82,000 clones listed, 96% were seen once; the top ten hold about 0.41%. CDR1 is ENHRY, CDR2 SYGVKD, per germline. Trimming cost V 4 bases and J 5 bases, with 8 bases left between them. The CDR3 covers 12 residues. The source is a human donor in good health. The sample comprised T cells isolated from PBMCs. This chain connects TRBV10-3 to TRBJ2-5; D is unclear. The CDR3 nucleotides are TGTGCCATCAGTGTTGAAGCGGAGACCCAGTACTTC. This encodes CAISVEAETQYF.